One and the same sample provided the 20 T cell receptor beta chains below, sequenced in a study of blood T cell repertoires in COVID-19. Measured with immunoSEQ multiplex PCR; TCRdb has only the in-frame clones, and not every one. The sample yields under 150,000 clones, 80% to 85% seen once. Sequencing input: PBMCs or T cells enriched from blood (not recorded which). The origin of the receptors is a man younger than 45 who had recovered from COVID-19.

The J gene is TRBJ2-1, the V gene TRBV6-2 or TRBV6-3; TRBD2 matches 10 bases. The CDR3 totals 15 residues. The V gene's germline CDR1 is MNHEY and CDR2 SVGEGT. After removal of 5 bases from V and 10 bases from J, the junction contained 11 bases not matched to a gene. DNA for the CDR3: TGTGCCAGCAGTCAGGACAAGCGGGAGGGCCGAGAGCAGTTCTTC. Amino acid sequence: CASSQDKREGREQFF.

This clone came up once. The chain links TRBV6-4 to TRBJ2-1; TRBD2 aligns across 11 bases. This CDR3 has 15 residues. The ends lost 3 bases at V and 2 bases at J; junction bases unmatched: 0. Looked up from germline, CDR1 is MRHNA and CDR2 is SNTAGT. CDR3 DNA sequence: TGTGCCAGCAGTGAACTAGCGGGAGCCTACAATGAGCAGTTCTTC. Its translation: CASSELAGAYNEQFF.

The chain is built from TRBV27 and TRBJ1-1; a weak D match, TRBD1 (5 bases). Germline V CDR1 and CDR2: MNHEY, SMNVEV (reference sequence). Trimming pared 11 bases from V and 6 bases from J, leaving 22 bases between. The CDR3 consists of 14 residues. This CDR3 reads CAAPDVSVGPEAFF. The CDR3 nucleotides read TGTGCCGCCCCGGACGTTTCGGTGGGGCCTGAAGCTTTCTTT.

The chain uses TRBV19 and TRBJ2-7; TRBD2 matches at 7 bases. V was pared by 5 bases and J by 0 bases, with 13 bases of the junction left unmatched. The length of the CDR3 is 17 residues. Germline CDR1 LNHDA, CDR2 SQIVND (reference sequence). CDR3 sequence reads: CASSRVMVAGLSYEQYF. For the CDR3, the DNA is TGTGCCAGTAGTCGTGTAATGGTAGCGGGCCTCTCCTACGAGCAGTACTTC.

The chain links TRBV6-5 to TRBJ2-2, with 7 bases identical to TRBD1. The CDR3 is 13 amino acids. Germline trimming cut 6 bases from V and 11 bases from J; bases unmatched to any gene: 9. Germline V gene sequence: CDR1 MNHEY, CDR2 SVGAGI. CDR3 region: CASSSTGIGELFF. CDR3 in DNA: TGTGCCAGCAGCTCGACAGGGATTGGCGAGCTGTTTTTT.

J is TRBJ1-2 and V is TRBV6-6; 7 positions match TRBD1. Germline V gene data show CDR1 as MNHNY and CDR2 as SVGAGI (reference sequence). The trim removed 6 bases at V and 7 bases at J, leaving 11 bases unmatched. The length of the CDR3 is 14 residues. The CDR3: CASSLQLTGFGYTF. Here the CDR3 DNA reads TGTGCCAGCAGCCTTCAACTGACAGGGTTTGGCTACACCTTC.

The chain links TRBV5-1 to TRBJ2-7; 7 nucleotides line up with TRBD1. With V trimmed by 3 bases and J by 1 base, 4 bases remained unmatched. The CDR3 is 14 residues long. CDR1 and CDR2 (germline): SGHRS, YFSETQ. The CDR3 nucleotides read TGCGCCAGCAGCTCCGGGACAGCTTCCTACGAGCAGTACTTC. It specifies CASSSGTASYEQYF.

This rearrangement joins TRBV19 to TRBJ1-1; 9 nucleotides line up with TRBD1. Germline V gives CDR1 LNHDA, CDR2 SQIVND (reference sequence). The trim removed 6 bases at V and 4 bases at J, leaving 9 bases unmatched. The CDR3 loop spans 15 amino acids. The CDR3 nucleotides read TGTGCCAGTAGGGAAACAGGGGGCTGGAGCACTGAAGCTTTCTTT. It yields the protein CASRETGGWSTEAFF.

The chain joins TRBV29-1 to TRBJ1-4; D may be TRBD1 (5 bases). Trimming shortened V by 6 bases and J by 5 bases, and 13 bases separated the two germline ends. From germline, CDR1 is SQVTM and CDR2 ANQGSEA. The CDR3 runs to 13 residues. The CDR3 spells CSVRDGRNEKLFF. CDR3 coding DNA: TGCAGCGTGCGGGACGGACGAAATGAAAAACTGTTTTTT.

The rearrangement joins TRBV24-1 to TRBJ1-2; tentatively, D is TRBD1 (6 bases). CDR1 is KGHDR, CDR2 SFDVKD, per germline. This CDR3 has 14 residues. Trimming left V 4 bases short and J 8 bases short, with 16 bases between. CDR3 DNA: TGTGCCACCAGTGACTCCAACAGGGTAGGAGGCTACACCTTC. Translated, it gives CATSDSNRVGGYTF.

This clone was picked up a small number of times. This chain joins TRBV7-8 and TRBJ2-3, with unresolved D. The CDR3 covers 15 residues. CDR1 is SGHVS and CDR2 is FQNEAQ in the germline V gene. Deletions cut 3 bases from V and 0 bases from J, with 10 bases between. The CDR3 sequence is CASSFSPLSTDTQYF. The CDR3 region has the DNA TGTGCCAGCAGCTTCTCCCCCTTGAGCACAGATACGCAGTATTTT.

The chain couples TRBV30 to TRBJ2-5; D is ambiguous. The CDR3 spans 11 residues. V shed 0 bases and J shed 5 bases, with 4 bases lying between them. Germline V gene data show CDR1 as GTSNPN and CDR2 as SVGIG (reference sequence). The CDR3 reads CAWSVQETQYF. The CDR3 DNA reads as TGTGCCTGGAGTGTACAGGAGACCCAGTACTTC. The full variable domain, its missing parts supplied by reference TRBV30 and TRBJ2-5, is SQTIHQWPATLVQPVGSPLSLECTVEGTSNPNLYWYRQAAGRGLQLLFYSVGIGQISSEVPQNLSASRPQDRQFILSSKKLLLSDSGFYLCAWSVQETQYFGPGTRLLVL.

The chain employs TRBV28 and TRBJ2-7; D call uncertain. V dropped 4 bases and J dropped 5 bases, with 9 bases sitting between them. Germline V gene sequence: CDR1 MDHEN, CDR2 SYDVKM. The CDR3 is 12 amino acids. Here the CDR3 DNA reads TGTGCCAGCAGTTCCCAGGTTCACGAGCAGTACTTC. As protein: CASSSQVHEQYF.

CDR3 in amino acids: CASSPGTTFTDTQYF. The DNA for the CDR3 is TGCGCCAGCAGCCCCGGGACTACCTTCACAGATACGCAGTATTTT. This rearrangement joins TRBV5-1 to TRBJ2-3; 7 bases align to TRBD2. Germline values: CDR1 SGHRS, CDR2 YFSETQ. J lost 2 bases, V lost 4 bases, and 7 bases had no gene match. The CDR3 totals 15 residues.

This chain uses TRBV3-1 (or the pseudogene TRBV3-2) with TRBJ1-1; maybe TRBD1 (6 bases). The CDR3 has 18 amino acids. V lost 1 base and J 1 base, leaving 19 bases between the germline ends. CDR1 LGHDT and CDR2 YNNKEL come from the germline V gene (reference sequence). CDR3 sequence reads: CASSQVAGVDSPNTEAFF. CDR3 DNA: TGTGCCAGCAGCCAAGTCGCAGGGGTTGACAGTCCGAACACTGAAGCTTTCTTT.

The chain employs TRBV27 and TRBJ2-5, with a weak D call TRBD2 (7 bases). CDR3 length equals 14 residues. Trimming took off 6 bases at V and 1 base at J, with 12 bases between the two ends. The germline CDR1 and CDR2 sequences are MNHEY and SMNVEV (reference sequence). CDR3 sequence: CASRRGGRQETQYF. The DNA of the CDR3 is TGTGCCAGCAGAAGGGGGGGTCGCCAAGAGACCCAGTACTTC.

J is TRBJ2-7 and V is TRBV6-5; D is undetermined. Germline V lookup: CDR1 MNHEY, CDR2 SVGAGI. CDR3 length equals 13 residues. With 4 bases removed from V and 4 bases from J, the gap between germline ends came to 11 bases. The CDR3 spells CASSSLSIYEQYF. The DNA for the CDR3 is TGTGCCAGCAGTTCACTCTCCATATACGAGCAGTACTTC.

The chain links TRBV4-2 to TRBJ1-3, with TRBD1 matching over 12 bases. CDR1 is LGHNA and CDR2 is YNFKEQ in the germline V gene. The CDR3 totals 17 residues. J lost 4 bases, V lost 0 bases, and 4 bases had no gene match. Here the CDR3 reads CASSQDWDRGPGNTIYF. In nucleotides, the CDR3 is TGTGCCAGCAGCCAAGATTGGGACAGGGGGCCCGGAAACACCATATATTTT.

This clone was picked up a small number of times. The chain combines TRBV4-1 with TRBJ2-2; tentatively, D is TRBD1 (6 bases). Germline CDR1 is MGHRA and CDR2 is YSYEKL. CDR3 length: 16 residues. V lost 0 bases, J lost 4 bases, and 12 bases lay in between. CDR3 coding DNA: TGCGCCAGCAGCCAAGAAAACAGGGTCCCCACCGGGGAGCTGTTTTTT. Its protein is CASSQENRVPTGELFF.

This chain joins TRBV5-4 and TRBJ1-6, with TRBD1 as a possible D gene (6 bases). V shed 0 bases and J shed 7 bases, with 14 bases lying between them. Per germline, CDR1 SGHNT and CDR2 YYREEE (reference sequence). The CDR3 runs 16 residues. The CDR3 DNA sequence: TGTGCCAGCAGCTTGGTGCCAGGGGAAAGAAATTCACCCCTCCACTTT. It is translated as CASSLVPGERNSPLHF.